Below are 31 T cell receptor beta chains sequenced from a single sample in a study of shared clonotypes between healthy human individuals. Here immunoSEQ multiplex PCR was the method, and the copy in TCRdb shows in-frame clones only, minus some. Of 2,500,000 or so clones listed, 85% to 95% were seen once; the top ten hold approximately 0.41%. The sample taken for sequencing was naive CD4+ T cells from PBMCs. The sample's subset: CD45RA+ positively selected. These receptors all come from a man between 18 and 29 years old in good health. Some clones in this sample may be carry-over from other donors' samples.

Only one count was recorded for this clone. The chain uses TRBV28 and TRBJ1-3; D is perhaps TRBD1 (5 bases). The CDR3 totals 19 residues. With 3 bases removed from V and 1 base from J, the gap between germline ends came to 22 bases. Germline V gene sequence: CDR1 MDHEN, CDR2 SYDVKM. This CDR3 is CASSLKFLGRSASGNTIYF. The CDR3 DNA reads TGTGCCAGCAGTTTGAAATTCCTGGGACGGTCAGCGTCTGGAAACACCATATATTTT.

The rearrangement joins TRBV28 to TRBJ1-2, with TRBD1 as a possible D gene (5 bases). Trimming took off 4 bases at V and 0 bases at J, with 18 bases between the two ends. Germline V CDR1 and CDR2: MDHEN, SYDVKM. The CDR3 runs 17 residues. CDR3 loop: CASSYPLGDHSNYGYTF. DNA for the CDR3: TGTGCCAGCAGTTACCCCCTTGGGGACCATTCTAACTATGGCTACACCTTC.

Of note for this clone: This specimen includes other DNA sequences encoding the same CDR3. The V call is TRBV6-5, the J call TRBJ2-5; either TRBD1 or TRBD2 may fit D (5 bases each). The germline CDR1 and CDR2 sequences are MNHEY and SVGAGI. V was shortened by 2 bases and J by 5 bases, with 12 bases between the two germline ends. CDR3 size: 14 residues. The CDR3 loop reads CASSYGGGRETQYF. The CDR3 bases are TGTGCCAGCAGTTACGGGGGTGGGCGGGAGACCCAGTACTTC.

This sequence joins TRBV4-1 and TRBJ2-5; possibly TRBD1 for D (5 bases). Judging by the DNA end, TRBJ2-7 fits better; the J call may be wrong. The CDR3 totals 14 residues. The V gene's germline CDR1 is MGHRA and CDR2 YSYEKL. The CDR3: CASSQVYGANEQYF. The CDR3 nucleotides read TGCGCCAGCAGCCAAGTTTATGGGGCCAACGAGCAGTACTTC.

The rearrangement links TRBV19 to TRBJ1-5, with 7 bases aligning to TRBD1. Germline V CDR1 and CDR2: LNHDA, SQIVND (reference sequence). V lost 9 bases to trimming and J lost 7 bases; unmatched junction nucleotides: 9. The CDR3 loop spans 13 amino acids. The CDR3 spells CASHDRVGQPQHF. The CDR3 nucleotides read TGTGCCAGCCACGACAGGGTGGGACAGCCCCAGCATTTT.

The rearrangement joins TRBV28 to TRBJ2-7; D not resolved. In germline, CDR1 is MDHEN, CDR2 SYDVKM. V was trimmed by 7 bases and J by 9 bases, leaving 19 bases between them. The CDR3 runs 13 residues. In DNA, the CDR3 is TGTGCCAGCACCCTAACCTCAGGTTTAGGGCAGTACTTC. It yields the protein CASTLTSGLGQYF.

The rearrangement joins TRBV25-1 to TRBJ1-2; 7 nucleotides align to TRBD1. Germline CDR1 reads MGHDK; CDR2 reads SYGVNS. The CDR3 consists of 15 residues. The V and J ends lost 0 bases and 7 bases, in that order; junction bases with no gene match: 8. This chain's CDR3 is CASSEYGGRGVGYTF. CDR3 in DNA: TGTGCCAGCAGTGAATATGGGGGCAGGGGGGTTGGCTACACCTTC.

DNA for the CDR3: TGTGCCATCAGCCCGGGACAGGGAGTACAAGAGACCCAGTACTTC. Translating it yields CAISPGQGVQETQYF. The V gene is TRBV10-3, the J gene TRBJ2-5; 9 bases line up with TRBD1. This CDR3 has 15 amino acids. Unmatched junction bases numbered 7, after V lost 6 bases and J lost 2 bases. Germline V CDR1 and CDR2: ENHRY, SYGVKD.

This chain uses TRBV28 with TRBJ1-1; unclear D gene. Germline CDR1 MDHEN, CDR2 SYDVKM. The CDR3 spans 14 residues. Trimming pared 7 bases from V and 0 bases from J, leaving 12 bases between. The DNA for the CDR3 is TGTGCCAGCACGCCAGGACTTATGAACACTGAAGCTTTCTTT. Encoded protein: CASTPGLMNTEAFF.

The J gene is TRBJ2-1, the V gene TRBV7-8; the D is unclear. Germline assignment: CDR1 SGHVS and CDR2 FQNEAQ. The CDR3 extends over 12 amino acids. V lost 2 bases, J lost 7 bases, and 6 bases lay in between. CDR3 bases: TGTGCCAGCAGCTTATCTAGGAATGAGCAGTTCTTC. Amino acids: CASSLSRNEQFF.

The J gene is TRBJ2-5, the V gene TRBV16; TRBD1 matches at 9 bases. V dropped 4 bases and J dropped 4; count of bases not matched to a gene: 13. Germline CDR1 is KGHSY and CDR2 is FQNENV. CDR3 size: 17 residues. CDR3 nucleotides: TGTGCCAGCAGCCGCGGAGCCGGGGACAGGGTAGGAGAGACCCAGTACTTC. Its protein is CASSRGAGDRVGETQYF.

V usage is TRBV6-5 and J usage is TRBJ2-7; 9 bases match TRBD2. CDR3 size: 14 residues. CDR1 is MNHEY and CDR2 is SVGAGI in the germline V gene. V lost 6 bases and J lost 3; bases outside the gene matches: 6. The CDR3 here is CASSPSGRFYEQYF. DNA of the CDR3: TGTGCCAGCAGCCCAAGCGGGAGGTTCTACGAGCAGTACTTC.

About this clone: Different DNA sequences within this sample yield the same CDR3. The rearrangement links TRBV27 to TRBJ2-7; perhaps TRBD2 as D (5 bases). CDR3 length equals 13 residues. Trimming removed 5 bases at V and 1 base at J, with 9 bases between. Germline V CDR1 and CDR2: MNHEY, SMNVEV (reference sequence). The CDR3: CASSLDSSYEQYF. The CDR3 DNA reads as TGTGCCAGCAGTCTGGACTCGTCCTACGAGCAGTACTTC.

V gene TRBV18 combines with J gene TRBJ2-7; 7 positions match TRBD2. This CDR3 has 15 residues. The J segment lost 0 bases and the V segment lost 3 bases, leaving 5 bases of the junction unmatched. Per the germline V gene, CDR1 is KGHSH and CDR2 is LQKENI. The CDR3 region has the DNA TGTGCCAGCTCACCCACCGGGGGGTCCTCCTACGAGCAGTACTTC. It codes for CASSPTGGSSYEQYF.

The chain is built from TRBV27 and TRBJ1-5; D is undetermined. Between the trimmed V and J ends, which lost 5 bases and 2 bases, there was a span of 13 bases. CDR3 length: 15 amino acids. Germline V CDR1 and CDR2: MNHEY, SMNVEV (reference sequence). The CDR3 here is CASSPSGFRNQPQHF. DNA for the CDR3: TGTGCCAGCAGTCCCTCGGGATTCCGCAATCAGCCCCAGCATTTT.

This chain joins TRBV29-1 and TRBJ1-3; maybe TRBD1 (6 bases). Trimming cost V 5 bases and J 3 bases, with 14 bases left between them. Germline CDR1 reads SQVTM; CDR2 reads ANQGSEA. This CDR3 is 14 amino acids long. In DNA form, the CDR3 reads TGCAGCGTTTATGGGGGGCTCGGTGGAAACACCATATATTTT. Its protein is CSVYGGLGGNTIYF.

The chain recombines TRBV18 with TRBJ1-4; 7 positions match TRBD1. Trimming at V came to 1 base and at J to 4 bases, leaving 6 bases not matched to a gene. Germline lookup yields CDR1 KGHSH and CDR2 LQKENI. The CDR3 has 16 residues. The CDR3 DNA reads TGTGCCAGCTCACCACTCCAGGGGGTGAATAATGAAAAACTGTTTTTT. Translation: CASSPLQGVNNEKLFF.

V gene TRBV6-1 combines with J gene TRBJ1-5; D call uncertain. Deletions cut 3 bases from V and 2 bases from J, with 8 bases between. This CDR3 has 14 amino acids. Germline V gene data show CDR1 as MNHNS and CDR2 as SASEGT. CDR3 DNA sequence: TGTGCCAGCAGTGAGATTGGGGGCAATCAGCCCCAGCATTTT. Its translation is CASSEIGGNQPQHF.

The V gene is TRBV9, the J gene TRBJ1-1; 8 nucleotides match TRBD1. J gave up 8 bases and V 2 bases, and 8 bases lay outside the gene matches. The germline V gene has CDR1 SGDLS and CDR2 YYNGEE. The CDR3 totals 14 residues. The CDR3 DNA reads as TGTGCCAGCAGCGTCTTAGGACAGGGTTTGGAAGCTTTCTTT. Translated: CASSVLGQGLEAFF.

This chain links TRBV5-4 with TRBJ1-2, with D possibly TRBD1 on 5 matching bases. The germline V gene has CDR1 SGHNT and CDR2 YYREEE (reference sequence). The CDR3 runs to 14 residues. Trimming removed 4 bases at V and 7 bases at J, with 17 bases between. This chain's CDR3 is CASSPAGGGGGYTF. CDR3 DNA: TGTGCCAGCAGCCCCGCCGGGGGGGGAGGTGGCTACACCTTC.

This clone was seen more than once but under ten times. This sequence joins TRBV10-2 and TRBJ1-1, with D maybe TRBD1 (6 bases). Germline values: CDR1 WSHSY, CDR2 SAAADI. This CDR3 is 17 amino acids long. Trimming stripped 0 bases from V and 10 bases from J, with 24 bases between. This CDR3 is CASSESISGSGVRSAFF. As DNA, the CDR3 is TGCGCCAGCAGTGAGTCGATAAGTGGTTCAGGGGTTCGTTCAGCTTTCTTT.

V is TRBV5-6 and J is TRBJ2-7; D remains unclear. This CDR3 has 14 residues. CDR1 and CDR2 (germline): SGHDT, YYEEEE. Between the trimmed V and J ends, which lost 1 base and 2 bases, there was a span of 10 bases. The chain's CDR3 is CASSLFGVPYEQYF. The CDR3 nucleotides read TGTGCCAGCAGCTTGTTTGGAGTTCCCTACGAGCAGTACTTC.

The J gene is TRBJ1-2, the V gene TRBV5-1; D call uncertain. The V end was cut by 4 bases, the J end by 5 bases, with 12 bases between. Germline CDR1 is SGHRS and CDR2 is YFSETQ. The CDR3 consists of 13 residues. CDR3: CASSPDTVYGYTF. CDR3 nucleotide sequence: TGCGCCAGCAGCCCCGACACGGTTTATGGCTACACCTTC.

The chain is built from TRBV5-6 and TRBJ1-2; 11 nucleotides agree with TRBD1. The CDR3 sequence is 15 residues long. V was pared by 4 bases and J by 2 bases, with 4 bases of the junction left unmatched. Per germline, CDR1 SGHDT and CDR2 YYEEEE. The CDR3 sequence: CASSPWDRGNYGYTF. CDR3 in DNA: TGTGCCAGCAGCCCCTGGGACAGGGGGAACTATGGCTACACCTTC.

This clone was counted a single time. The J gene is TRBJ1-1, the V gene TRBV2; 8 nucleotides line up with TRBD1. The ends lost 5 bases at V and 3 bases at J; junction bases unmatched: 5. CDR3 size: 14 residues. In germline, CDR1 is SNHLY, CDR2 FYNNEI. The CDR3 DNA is TGTGCCAGCAGTTCCACAGGGGGGGACACTGAAGCTTTCTTT. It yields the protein CASSSTGGDTEAFF.

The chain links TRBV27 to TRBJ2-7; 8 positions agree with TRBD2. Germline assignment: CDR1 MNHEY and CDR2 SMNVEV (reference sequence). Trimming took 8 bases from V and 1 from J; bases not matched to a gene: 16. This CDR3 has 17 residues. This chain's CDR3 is CASAEQFSGGRSYEQYF. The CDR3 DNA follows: TGTGCCAGCGCGGAGCAGTTCTCGGGCGGGAGGTCCTACGAGCAGTACTTC.

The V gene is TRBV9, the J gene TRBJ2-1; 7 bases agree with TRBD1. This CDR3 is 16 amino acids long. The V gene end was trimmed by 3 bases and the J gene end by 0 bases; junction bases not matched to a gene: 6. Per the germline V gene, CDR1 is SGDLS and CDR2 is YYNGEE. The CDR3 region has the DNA TGTGCCAGCAGCGCAGGGGGTTCAAGCTCCTACAATGAGCAGTTCTTC. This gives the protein CASSAGGSSSYNEQFF.

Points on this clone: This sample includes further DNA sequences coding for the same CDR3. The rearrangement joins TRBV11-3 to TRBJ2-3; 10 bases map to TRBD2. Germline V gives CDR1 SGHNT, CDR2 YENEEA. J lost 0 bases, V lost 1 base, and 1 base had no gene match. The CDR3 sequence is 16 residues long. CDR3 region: CASSLGLAGSTDTQYF. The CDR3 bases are TGTGCCAGCAGCTTAGGACTAGCGGGCAGCACAGATACGCAGTATTTT.

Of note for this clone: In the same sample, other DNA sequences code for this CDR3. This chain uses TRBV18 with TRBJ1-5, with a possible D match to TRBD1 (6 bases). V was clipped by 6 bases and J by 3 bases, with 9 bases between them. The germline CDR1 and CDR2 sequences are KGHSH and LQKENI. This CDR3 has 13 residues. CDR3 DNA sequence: TGTGCCAGCTCCACAGGGCCCAATCAGCCCCAGCATTTT. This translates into CASSTGPNQPQHF.

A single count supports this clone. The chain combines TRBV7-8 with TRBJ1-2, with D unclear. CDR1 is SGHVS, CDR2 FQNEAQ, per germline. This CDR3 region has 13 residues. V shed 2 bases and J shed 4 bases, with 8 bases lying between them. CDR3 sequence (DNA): TGTGCCAGCAGCTTATCGGTGGGCTATGGCTACACCTTC. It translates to CASSLSVGYGYTF. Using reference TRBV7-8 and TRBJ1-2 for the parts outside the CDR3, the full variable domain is GAGVSQSPRYKVAKRGQDVALRCDPISGHVSLFWYQQALGQGPEFLTYFQNEAQLDKSGLPSDRFFAERPEGSVSTLKIQRTQQEDSAVYLCASSLSVGYGYTFGSGTRLTVV.

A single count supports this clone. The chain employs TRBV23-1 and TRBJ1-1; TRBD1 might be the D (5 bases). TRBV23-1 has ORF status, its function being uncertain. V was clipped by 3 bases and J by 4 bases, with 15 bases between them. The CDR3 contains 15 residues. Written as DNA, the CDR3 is TGCGCCAGCAGTCATGGGACCGACGACCGCACTGAAGCTTTCTTT. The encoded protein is CASSHGTDDRTEAFF.